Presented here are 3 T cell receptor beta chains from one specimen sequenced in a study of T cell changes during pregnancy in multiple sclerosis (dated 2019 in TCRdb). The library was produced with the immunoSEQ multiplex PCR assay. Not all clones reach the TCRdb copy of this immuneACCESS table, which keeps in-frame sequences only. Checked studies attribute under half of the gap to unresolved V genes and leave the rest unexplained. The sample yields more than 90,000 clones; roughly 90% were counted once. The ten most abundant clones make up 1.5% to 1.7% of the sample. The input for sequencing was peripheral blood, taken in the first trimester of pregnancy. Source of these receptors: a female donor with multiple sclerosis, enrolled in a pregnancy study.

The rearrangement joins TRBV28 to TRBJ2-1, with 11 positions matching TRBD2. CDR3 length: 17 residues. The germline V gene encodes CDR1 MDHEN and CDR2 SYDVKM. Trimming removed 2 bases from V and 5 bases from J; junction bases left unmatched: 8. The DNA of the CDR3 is TGTGCCAGCAGTTTAACCCCGGGACTAGCGGAAAACAATGAGCAGTTCTTC. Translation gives CASSLTPGLAENNEQFF.

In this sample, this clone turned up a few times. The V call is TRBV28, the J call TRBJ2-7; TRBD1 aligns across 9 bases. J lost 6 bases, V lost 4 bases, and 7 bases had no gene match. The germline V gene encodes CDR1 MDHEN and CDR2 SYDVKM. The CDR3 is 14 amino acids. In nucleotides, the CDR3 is TGTGCCAGCAGTTCAAACAGGGGGCTCAGCGAGCAGTACTTC. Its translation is CASSSNRGLSEQYF. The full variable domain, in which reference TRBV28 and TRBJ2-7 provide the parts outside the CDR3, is DVKVTQSSRYLVKRTGEKVFLECVQDMDHENMFWYRQDPGLGLRLIYFSYDVKMKEKGDIPEGYSVSREKKERFSLILESASTNQTSMYLCASSSNRGLSEQYFGPGTRLTVT.

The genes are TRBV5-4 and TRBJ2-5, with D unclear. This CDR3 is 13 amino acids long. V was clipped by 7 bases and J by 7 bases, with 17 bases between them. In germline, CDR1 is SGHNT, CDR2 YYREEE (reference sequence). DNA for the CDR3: TGTGCCAGCCATCCCCAGCGCGGTGGGACCCAGTACTTC. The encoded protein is CASHPQRGGTQYF. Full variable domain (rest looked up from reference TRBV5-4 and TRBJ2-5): ETGVTQSPTHLIKTRGQQVTLRCSSQSGHNTVSWYQQALGQGPQFIFQYYREEENGRGNFPPRFSGLQFPNYSSELNVNALELDDSALYLCASHPQRGGTQYFGPGTRLLVL.